The rows below give T cell receptor beta chains drawn from one sample of a study of Graves' ophthalmopathy and Graves' hyperthyroidism. TCRdb analysed the multiplex PCR reads with MiXCR anew, one entry per CDR3 protein. The sample holds about 740,000 distinct CDR3 sequences, 40% seen once. Specimen: peripheral blood. All receptors derive from an adult man with Graves' ophthalmopathy. Both conserved end residues are part of each CDR3. Fields, in order: J gene, D gene, clone size, V gene, CDR3 DNA, CDR3 protein. The D gene is left open where the match is weak. Only some rows state a clone size, as once, few, many or a class for expanded clones.

J gene: TRBJ2-7; D gene: TRBD2; clone size: few; V gene: TRBV20-1; CDR3 DNA: TGCAGTGCTAGAGTTGGGACTAGCGGGAGGGCCAGAGCCGTCGAGCAGTACTTC; CDR3 protein: CSARVGTSGRARAVEQYF
J gene: TRBJ1-2; D gene: TRBD1; clone size: many; V gene: TRBV2; CDR3 DNA: TGTGCCAGCAGTTGGGACAGGGCCTATGGCTACACCTTC; CDR3 protein: CASSWDRAYGYTF
J gene: TRBJ1-1; D gene: TRBD1; clone size: .; V gene: TRBV7-6; CDR3 DNA: TGTGCCAGCAGCCCCGCCGGGACAGGGTTAGGTTTCTTT; CDR3 protein: CASSPAGTGLGFF
J gene: TRBJ2-5; D gene: .; clone size: .; V gene: TRBV29-1; CDR3 DNA: TGCAGCGTTGAAGATAAGGGGGGGACCCAGTACTTC; CDR3 protein: CSVEDKGGTQYF
J gene: TRBJ1-2; D gene: .; clone size: many; V gene: TRBV29-1; CDR3 DNA: TGCAGCGTTGTTAGGGGGAACTATGGCTACACCTTC; CDR3 protein: CSVVRGNYGYTF
J gene: TRBJ1-1; D gene: .; clone size: many; V gene: TRBV7-9; CDR3 DNA: TGTGCCAGCAGCTTCCCCGGGGGCACTGAAGCTTTCTTT; CDR3 protein: CASSFPGGTEAFF
J gene: TRBJ2-5; D gene: .; clone size: .; V gene: TRBV20-1; CDR3 DNA: TGCAGGGCTAGAGTTATTGCGGGGAAAGAGACCCAGTACTTC; CDR3 protein: CRARVIAGKETQYF
J gene: TRBJ2-6; D gene: .; clone size: .; V gene: TRBV25-1; CDR3 DNA: TGTGCCAGCAGGGAGTCTGGGGCCAACGTCCTGATTTTC; CDR3 protein: CASRESGANVLIF
J gene: TRBJ2-7; D gene: TRBD2; clone size: .; V gene: TRBV20-1; CDR3 DNA: TGCAGTGCTAGTTGGTCGGGGGGGGTGAACGAGCAGTACTTC; CDR3 protein: CSASWSGGVNEQYF
J gene: TRBJ1-5; D gene: TRBD1; clone size: many; V gene: TRBV24-1; CDR3 DNA: TGTGCCAGCAGTGACGGGACAGGGGGCGATCAGCCCCAGCATTTT; CDR3 protein: CASSDGTGGDQPQHF
J gene: TRBJ1-1; D gene: .; clone size: .; V gene: TRBV19; CDR3 DNA: TGTGCCAGCAATATTCAGGGGAGGGTGAACACTGAAGCTTTCTTT; CDR3 protein: CASNIQGRVNTEAFF
J gene: TRBJ1-1; D gene: TRBD1; clone size: .; V gene: TRBV20-1; CDR3 DNA: TGCAGTGCCCCCAGGACAGGGAACACTGAAGCTTTCTTT; CDR3 protein: CSAPRTGNTEAFF
J gene: TRBJ1-5; D gene: TRBD1; clone size: .; V gene: TRBV4-1; CDR3 DNA: TGCGCCAGCAGCCAAGAACAGGGGGGCGAGAATCAGCCCCAGCATTTT; CDR3 protein: CASSQEQGGENQPQHF
J gene: TRBJ2-7; D gene: .; clone size: many; V gene: TRBV5-1; CDR3 DNA: TGTGCCAGTAGTTTCACAGGCTCCTACGAGCAGTACTTC; CDR3 protein: CASSFTGSYEQYF
J gene: TRBJ1-2; D gene: .; clone size: .; V gene: TRBV9; CDR3 DNA: TGTGCCAGCAGTTCTGGGGGGGGTAATGGCTACACCTTC; CDR3 protein: CASSSGGGNGYTF
J gene: TRBJ1-4; D gene: .; clone size: .; V gene: TRBV10-3; CDR3 DNA: TGTGCCATCGGGGACACCACTAATGAAAAACTGTTTTTT; CDR3 protein: CAIGDTTNEKLFF
J gene: TRBJ1-6; D gene: .; clone size: many; V gene: TRBV20-1; CDR3 DNA: TGCAGTGCTCAACAGGGATCGGGGTCACCCCTCCACTTT; CDR3 protein: CSAQQGSGSPLHF
J gene: TRBJ2-5; D gene: .; clone size: many; V gene: TRBV5-1; CDR3 DNA: TGCGCCAGCAGCCTCAGGGGAGGACAAGGGGCCCAGTACTTC; CDR3 protein: CASSLRGGQGAQYF
J gene: TRBJ1-1; D gene: .; clone size: many; V gene: TRBV29-1; CDR3 DNA: TGCAGCGTCCCGGACGGGAACACTGAAGCTTTCTTT; CDR3 protein: CSVPDGNTEAFF
J gene: TRBJ2-7; D gene: TRBD1; clone size: many; V gene: TRBV7-9; CDR3 DNA: TGTGCCAGCAGCTCAACACAGGGGCCCGAGCAGTACTTC; CDR3 protein: CASSSTQGPEQYF
J gene: TRBJ1-1; D gene: .; clone size: few; V gene: TRBV7-9; CDR3 DNA: TGTGCCAGCAGCCCGCCTTCCACCCCTGAAGCTTTCTTT; CDR3 protein: CASSPPSTPEAFF
J gene: TRBJ2-5; D gene: TRBD1; clone size: .; V gene: TRBV11-2; CDR3 DNA: TGTACCAGCAGCTTCGTAGGACAGGCATACCGGCAAGAGACCCAGTACTTC; CDR3 protein: CTSSFVGQAYRQETQYF
J gene: TRBJ1-2; D gene: .; clone size: .; V gene: TRBV10-2; CDR3 DNA: TGCGCCAGCAGGGGGACCGGTACTTATATAGGCTACACCTTC; CDR3 protein: CASRGTGTYIGYTF
J gene: TRBJ1-5; D gene: .; clone size: few; V gene: TRBV20-1; CDR3 DNA: TGCAGTGCTAACCCCTTTTTGAATAGCAATCAGCCCCAGCATTTT; CDR3 protein: CSANPFLNSNQPQHF
J gene: TRBJ1-1; D gene: .; clone size: few; V gene: TRBV5-1; CDR3 DNA: TGCGCCAGCAGCACCAAGCAGGGCTACACTGAAGCTTTCTTT; CDR3 protein: CASSTKQGYTEAFF
J gene: TRBJ2-5; D gene: TRBD2; clone size: .; V gene: TRBV15; CDR3 DNA: TGTGCCACCAGCAGAGATCTAGCGGGGGGTTACCAAGAGACCCAGTACTTC; CDR3 protein: CATSRDLAGGYQETQYF
J gene: TRBJ1-3; D gene: TRBD1; clone size: .; V gene: TRBV12-3/TRBV12-4; CDR3 DNA: TGTGCCAGCAGTTTCAGGGGGCGTCGGGTCACCATATATTTT; CDR3 protein: CASSFRGRRVTIYF
J gene: TRBJ1-2; D gene: TRBD1; clone size: few; V gene: TRBV19; CDR3 DNA: TGTGCCAGTAGTATCCTAGGGGGCGACTATGGCTACACCTTC; CDR3 protein: CASSILGGDYGYTF
J gene: TRBJ2-6; D gene: .; clone size: .; V gene: TRBV6-6; CDR3 DNA: TGTGCCAGCAGCTCCAGCTTTCGGGGGGCCAACGTCCTGACTTTC; CDR3 protein: CASSSSFRGANVLTF
J gene: TRBJ2-5; D gene: .; clone size: .; V gene: TRBV2; CDR3 DNA: TGTGCCAGCAGATCCCAGGGTGCTCGGGAGACCCACTACTTC; CDR3 protein: CASRSQGARETHYF
J gene: TRBJ1-6; D gene: .; clone size: .; V gene: TRBV5-1; CDR3 DNA: TGCGCCAGCAGCTTGGACCCGACAGGTGATTCACCCCTCCACTTT; CDR3 protein: CASSLDPTGDSPLHF
J gene: TRBJ2-7; D gene: TRBD2; clone size: few; V gene: TRBV20-1; CDR3 DNA: TGCAGTGCTTTTAGCGGGGGGGCCCTCGAGCAGTACTTC; CDR3 protein: CSAFSGGALEQYF
J gene: TRBJ2-7; D gene: .; clone size: .; V gene: TRBV10-3; CDR3 DNA: TGTGCCAGCAGTTACGGGGCAGGAACCTACGAGCAGTACTTC; CDR3 protein: CASSYGAGTYEQYF
J gene: TRBJ1-1; D gene: TRBD1; clone size: .; V gene: TRBV10-3; CDR3 DNA: TGTGCCATCAGTGGCGGGACAGGGAAAGTGGCTTTCTTT; CDR3 protein: CAISGGTGKVAFF
J gene: TRBJ1-6; D gene: TRBD1; clone size: few; V gene: TRBV7-2; CDR3 DNA: TGTGCCAGCACCAAACAGGGGCCCGGGTCACCCCTCCACTTT; CDR3 protein: CASTKQGPGSPLHF
J gene: TRBJ1-1; D gene: .; clone size: few; V gene: TRBV19; CDR3 DNA: TGTGCCAGTAGTATAGATGGGAACAGGAGAGTGAACACTGAAGCTTTCTTT; CDR3 protein: CASSIDGNRRVNTEAFF
J gene: TRBJ2-7; D gene: .; clone size: .; V gene: TRBV25-1; CDR3 DNA: TGTACCAGCAGCGACACAGGGAGCTCCTACGAGCAGTACTTC; CDR3 protein: CTSSDTGSSYEQYF
J gene: TRBJ1-5; D gene: .; clone size: few; V gene: TRBV20-1; CDR3 DNA: TGCAGTGCTAGCAACCCCAGGAAGGGTAGCAATCAGCCCCAGCATTTT; CDR3 protein: CSASNPRKGSNQPQHF
J gene: TRBJ2-1; D gene: TRBD1; clone size: .; V gene: TRBV29-1; CDR3 DNA: TGCAGCGTGAGAACACAGGGGGCCTCCTACAATGAGCAGTTCTTC; CDR3 protein: CSVRTQGASYNEQFF
J gene: TRBJ2-3; D gene: .; clone size: once; V gene: TRBV24-1; CDR3 DNA: TGTGCCACCAGTGATGGTTCGGGGTATACGCAGTATTTT; CDR3 protein: CATSDGSGYTQYF
J gene: TRBJ2-5; D gene: .; clone size: many; V gene: TRBV29-1; CDR3 DNA: TGCAGCGTTGAAGGACATAGGTACCAAGAGACCCAGTACTTC; CDR3 protein: CSVEGHRYQETQYF
J gene: TRBJ2-7; D gene: .; clone size: .; V gene: TRBV6-5; CDR3 DNA: TGTGCCAGCAGTCCGTACCGCGGGGACGCCTACGAGCAGTACTTC; CDR3 protein: CASSPYRGDAYEQYF